Below are 30 T cell receptor beta chains sequenced from a single sample in a study of blood T cells in healthy people across ages. Primed by a sample-barcoded 5' primer and a J-beta primer mix, a second PCR proceeded for about 6 to 11 cycles. TCRdb itself ran the 5' RACE reads through MiXCR, one entry per CDR3 protein. The sample consists of some 1.7 million distinct CDR3 sequences, roughly 30% of them appearing once. Sequences were obtained from blood. The receptors were sampled from a woman aged 25 to 45 in good health.

This clonotype was seen once. CDR3 sequence reads: CASRAGRTNTEAFF. The CDR3 DNA sequence: TGTGCCAGCAGGGCGGGACGGACGAACACTGAAGCTTTCTTT. The rearrangement links TRBV2 to TRBJ1-1, with D perhaps TRBD1 (5 bases). This CDR3 has 14 residues. From germline, CDR1 is SNHLY and CDR2 FYNNEI. V lost 6 bases and J lost 1, with 12 bases in between.

The chain has TRBV5-1 and TRBJ2-7; D is ambiguous. The CDR3 contains 15 residues. Germline values: CDR1 SGHRS, CDR2 YFSETQ. V was shortened by 0 bases and J by 2 bases, with 12 bases between the two germline ends. Here the CDR3 DNA reads TGCGCCAGCAGCTTGGAGGCAGATTCAACCTACGAGCAGTACTTC. This sequence encodes CASSLEADSTYEQYF.

The genes are TRBV12-3 or TRBV12-4 and TRBJ2-1; D is unresolved. V lost 7 bases to trimming and J lost 6 bases, with 10 bases between them. The CDR3 is 12 amino acids. CDR3 loop: CASTDPGNEQFF. For the CDR3, the DNA is TGTGCCAGCACCGACCCCGGCAATGAGCAGTTCTTC.

The chain uses TRBV28 and TRBJ2-1; 9 bases fit TRBD2. Germline values: CDR1 MDHEN, CDR2 SYDVKM. Unmatched junction bases numbered 13, after V lost 6 bases and J lost 7 bases. The CDR3 runs to 16 residues. CDR3 region: CASSPRVAGEENEQFF. As DNA, the CDR3 is TGTGCCAGCAGCCCCCGTGTAGCGGGAGAAGAAAATGAGCAGTTCTTC.

This clonotype was detected a few times. The J gene is TRBJ1-2, the V gene TRBV11-2, with D uncertain. This CDR3 has 13 amino acids. Trimming cost V 7 bases and J 8 bases, with 17 bases left between them. Germline values: CDR1 SGHAT, CDR2 FQNNGV. The CDR3 sequence is CASTLRAVGGYTF. CDR3 in DNA: TGTGCCAGCACCCTTCGAGCAGTCGGCGGCTACACCTTC.

CDR3: CATSRDPPLHSSGLYNEQFF. CDR3 DNA sequence: TGTGCCACCAGCAGAGATCCCCCTTTGCACTCTAGCGGACTATACAATGAGCAGTTCTTC. J is TRBJ2-1 and V is TRBV15, with 7 nucleotides matching TRBD2. The CDR3 loop spans 20 amino acids. Per the germline V gene, CDR1 is LNHNV and CDR2 is YYDKDF (reference sequence). Trimming cost V 0 bases and J 4 bases; bases outside gene matches: 18.

Notes on this clonotype: Since a much larger clone is just one base distant, this may be a read error. This sequence joins TRBV9 and TRBJ2-5; possibly TRBD2 for D (5 bases). The CDR3 consists of 14 residues. Germline CDR1 is SGDLS and CDR2 is YYNGEE. V lost 4 bases, J lost 7 bases, and 17 bases lay in between. The CDR3, as DNA: TGTGCCAGCAGCCCGGTAGCGACCCCAGGGACCCAGTACTTC. Translating gives CASSPVATPGTQYF.

In its sample, this clonotype was seen a few times. This sequence joins TRBV4-1 and TRBJ2-2; 9 bases agree with TRBD2. The CDR3 loop spans 16 amino acids. J gave up 3 bases and V 0 bases, and 2 bases lay outside the gene matches. Germline V lookup: CDR1 MGHRA, CDR2 YSYEKL. CDR3 residues: CASSQEAGGYTGELFF. The CDR3 DNA reads as TGCGCCAGCAGCCAAGAAGCGGGGGGATACACCGGGGAGCTGTTTTTT.

A word on this clonotype: Without the conserved terminal phenylalanine or tryptophan, this CDR3 likely stems from a read error. V usage is TRBV15 and J usage is TRBJ2-2, with D perhaps given as TRBD1 or TRBD2 (5 bases each). The germline gives CDR1 LNHNV, CDR2 YYDKDF (reference sequence). The CDR3 has 13 residues. The V end lost 3 bases, the J end lost 6 bases, and 8 bases lay between the germline ends. The DNA of the CDR3 is TGTGCCACCAGCAGGAGGGGAGCCGGGGAGCTGTTTTGT. This codes for CATSRRGAGELFC.

V gene TRBV20-1 combines with J gene TRBJ1-1; D unresolved. The CDR3 length is 11 residues. V gave up 6 bases and J gave up 0 bases, with 5 bases separating them. Per the germline V gene, CDR1 is DFQATT and CDR2 is SNEGSKA (reference sequence). In nucleotides, the CDR3 is TGCAGTGCCCAGATGAACACTGAAGCTTTCTTT. This codes for CSAQMNTEAFF.

This clonotype has only a few counts. This chain links TRBV7-2 with TRBJ2-3, with D hard to call. V gave up 1 base and J gave up 6 bases, with 17 bases separating them. Germline V CDR1 and CDR2: SGHTA, FQGNSA. This CDR3 has 16 residues. CDR3 residues: CASSLGLQQGFDTQYF. Written as DNA, the CDR3 is TGTGCCAGCAGCTTAGGATTACAACAAGGGTTCGATACGCAGTATTTT.

The chain has TRBV3-1 and TRBJ1-5; no clear D gene. The CDR3 runs to 13 residues. V was shortened by 6 bases and J by 4 bases, with 10 bases between the two germline ends. Germline V CDR1 and CDR2: LGHDT, YNNKEL (reference sequence). CDR3 bases: TGTGCCAGCAGTCCCTCATTAAATCAGCCCCAGCATTTT. Translation: CASSPSLNQPQHF.

The sample holds a few counts of this clonotype. The chain uses TRBV27 and TRBJ2-7; D tentatively fits TRBD1 or TRBD2 (6 bases each). Trimming took 8 bases from V and 6 from J, leaving 14 bases between them. The CDR3 covers 12 residues. Germline CDR1 and CDR2: MNHEY and SMNVEV (reference sequence). The DNA of the CDR3 is TGTGCCAGCGCGAGGGGGGTCGGCGAGCAGTACTTC. Protein sequence: CASARGVGEQYF.

This clonotype was observed a handful of times. The chain couples TRBV5-1 to TRBJ2-7; 8 bases agree with TRBD2. The DNA end favors TRBJ2-5, so the J call may be wrong. This CDR3 comprises 16 residues. Germline CDR1 and CDR2: SGHRS and YFSETQ. CDR3 coding DNA: TGCGCCAGCAGCGTATCGCCGGGACTAGGGGGAGAGACCCAGTACTTC. Its protein is CASSVSPGLGGETQYF.

The gene calls are TRBV4-1 and TRBJ2-1; perhaps D is TRBD1 or TRBD2 (5 bases each). The germline V and J ends were trimmed by 1 base and 4 bases, with 14 bases remaining between them. CDR3 length: 16 amino acids. Germline V CDR1 and CDR2: MGHRA, YSYEKL. CDR3 amino acids: CASSQGGVPRYNEQFF. Written as DNA, the CDR3 is TGCGCCAGCAGCCAAGGAGGGGTCCCGCGGTACAATGAGCAGTTCTTC.

The chain links TRBV12-3 or TRBV12-4 to TRBJ2-7; D perhaps matches TRBD1 (6 bases). V gave up 4 bases and J gave up 9 bases, with 19 bases separating them. This CDR3 region has 14 residues. CDR3 protein: CASSSPRDKFVQYF. The CDR3 nucleotides read TGTGCCAGCAGTTCCCCTCGGGACAAGTTTGTGCAGTACTTC.

The chain couples TRBV27 to TRBJ1-2, with unresolved D. Trimming left V 6 bases short and J 7 bases short, with 15 bases between. Germline V gene sequence: CDR1 MNHEY, CDR2 SMNVEV (reference sequence). The CDR3 spans 13 residues. The CDR3 spells CASSLSPALGYTF. As DNA, the CDR3 is TGTGCCAGCAGCCTGAGTCCCGCCCTTGGCTACACCTTC.

The table lists this clonotype with a few counts. The chain combines TRBV5-6 with TRBJ2-5; D possibly corresponds to TRBD2 (6 bases). The CDR3 is 14 amino acids. Deletions cut 4 bases from V and 6 bases from J, with 16 bases between. Germline CDR1 is SGHDT and CDR2 is YYEEEE. The CDR3 protein is CASSPLGGTQTQYF. Written as DNA, the CDR3 is TGTGCCAGCAGCCCCCTCGGGGGAACGCAGACCCAGTACTTC.

This clonotype occurred a few times. The chain employs TRBV20-1 and TRBJ2-7; D remains ambiguous. CDR1 is DFQATT and CDR2 is SNEGSKA in the germline V gene (reference sequence). The CDR3 runs 14 residues. V was trimmed by 1 base and J by 0 bases, leaving 10 bases between them. The CDR3 DNA sequence: TGCAGTGCTAGAGCCTTGACAAGCTCCTACGAGCAGTACTTC. Its protein is CSARALTSSYEQYF.

The V gene is TRBV25-1, the J gene TRBJ2-5; the match to TRBD2 covers 8 bases. The V gene's germline CDR1 is MGHDK and CDR2 SYGVNS. CDR3 size: 17 residues. J gave up 4 bases and V 2 bases, and 12 bases lay outside the gene matches. This chain's CDR3 is CASSEMVGSGIGETQYF. Here the CDR3 DNA reads TGTGCCAGCAGTGAAATGGTCGGTAGCGGGATCGGAGAGACCCAGTACTTC.

The chain has TRBV4-1 and TRBJ1-6; TRBD1 matches at 8 bases. The length of the CDR3 is 18 residues. V lost 3 bases, J lost 6 bases, and 13 bases stayed unmatched. CDR1 MGHRA and CDR2 YSYEKL come from the germline V gene. CDR3 sequence reads: CASSQAGRLTGANSPLHF. CDR3 bases: TGCGCCAGCAGCCAGGCGGGAAGACTGACAGGGGCTAATTCACCCCTCCACTTT.

At least ten counts were recorded for this clonotype. This chain joins TRBV9 and TRBJ2-4; 7 nucleotides match TRBD1. The J call may be wrong; the DNA end is better matched by TRBJ2-7. CDR3 length: 14 amino acids. Germline CDR1 is SGDLS and CDR2 is YYNGEE. The CDR3 sequence is CASSVDVTGSEQYF. DNA of the CDR3: TGTGCCAGCAGCGTAGACGTGACAGGGAGCGAGCAGTACTTC.

CDR3 in amino acids: CASNPVGGRSYNEQFF. The CDR3 region has the DNA TGTGCCAGCAATCCAGTAGGGGGGAGATCCTACAATGAGCAGTTCTTC. The chain carries TRBV25-1 and TRBJ2-1, with D tentatively TRBD1 or TRBD2 (6 bases each). Germline loops: CDR1 MGHDK, CDR2 SYGVNS. With 7 bases removed from V and 1 base from J, the gap between germline ends came to 17 bases. The CDR3 is 16 amino acids.

This clonotype was observed many times. The rearrangement uses TRBV7-2 and TRBJ2-1, with D uncertain. The germline V gene has CDR1 SGHTA and CDR2 FQGNSA. The germline V and J ends were trimmed by 3 bases and 8 bases, with 11 bases remaining between them. CDR3 length: 13 amino acids. CDR3 sequence reads: CASSFAQTYEQFF. CDR3 sequence (DNA): TGTGCCAGCAGCTTCGCTCAGACCTATGAGCAGTTCTTC.

J is TRBJ2-1 and V is TRBV5-1; TRBD1 matches at 8 bases. The germline CDR1 and CDR2 sequences are SGHRS and YFSETQ. The CDR3 length is 15 residues. V lost 4 bases and J lost 7; bases outside the gene matches: 10. For the CDR3, the DNA is TGCGCCAGCAGCCTGGACGGACAGGGCGTTAATGAGCAGTTCTTC. The encoded protein is CASSLDGQGVNEQFF.

This chain links TRBV19 with TRBJ2-4, with 10 bases identical to TRBD1. The J call is uncertain, as TRBJ2-7 better fits the DNA end. Germline loops: CDR1 LNHDA, CDR2 SQIVND (reference sequence). The length of the CDR3 is 15 residues. This CDR3 is CASSVRDRGTYEQYF. CDR3 coding DNA: TGTGCCAGTAGTGTCCGGGACAGGGGAACCTACGAGCAGTACTTC.

Note on this clonotype: A read error may be the cause here, since a much bigger clone is one base away. This rearrangement joins TRBV11-2 to TRBJ2-1, with TRBD2 matching 10 bases. The CDR3 totals 16 residues. Germline CDR1 is SGHAT and CDR2 is FQNNGV. The ends lost 6 bases at V and 3 bases at J; junction bases unmatched: 8. CDR3 residues: CASRPTGTSVYNEQFF. The DNA of the CDR3 is TGTGCCAGCAGACCGACCGGGACTAGCGTCTACAATGAGCAGTTCTTC.

This clonotype turned up a few times. One end of the junction varies from germline; a read error may be responsible. The chain is built from TRBV20-1 and TRBJ2-7; tentative D call: TRBD1 (5 bases). The CDR3 contains 15 residues. Germline CDR1 DFQATT, CDR2 SNEGSKA (reference sequence). CDR3: CSPRSSGNPTYEQYF. CDR3 DNA sequence: TGCAGTCCTAGATCCTCAGGGAATCCTACCTACGAGCAGTACTTC.

The chain is built from TRBV19 and TRBJ2-5; D is unclear. The CDR3 has 12 residues. Germline V lookup: CDR1 LNHDA, CDR2 SQIVND (reference sequence). V gave up 8 bases and J gave up 5 bases, with 12 bases separating them. The CDR3 DNA reads TGTGCCAGTTCAGGTTGGAGCGAGACCCAGTACTTC. It specifies CASSGWSETQYF.

The chain joins TRBV12-3 or TRBV12-4 to TRBJ2-1; no reliable D call. V gave up 2 bases and J gave up 13 bases, with 12 bases separating them. The CDR3 extends over 12 amino acids. The CDR3 DNA is TGTGCCAGCAGTTTATCGGCAGAGACCCAGTTCTTC. It yields the protein CASSLSAETQFF.